This paragraph reports one T cell receptor (beta chain). This CDR3 is also generated by other DNA sequences in the sample. This entry is derived from a study of shared clonotypes between healthy human individuals. CDR3 size: 14 residues. V dropped 3 bases and J dropped 5; count of bases not matched to a gene: 2. Germline V gene data show CDR1 as LNHDA and CDR2 as SQIVND (reference sequence). Sequencing was performed with immunoSEQ multiplex PCR; in TCRdb, only in-frame clones are kept and a portion is missing. The repertoire consists of 500,000 to 550,000 clones, with roughly 95% occurring once and the leading ten covering under 0.065%.

The TCR comes from a woman in her twenties or thirties in good health. The chain couples TRBV19 to TRBJ2-2; the match to TRBD1 covers 8 bases. The sample was naive CD4+ T cells sorted from blood. As to subset: CD45RA+ positively selected. CDR3 sequence: CASSIQGATGELFF. In DNA form, the CDR3 reads TGTGCCAGTAGTATTCAGGGGGCGACCGGGGAGCTGTTTTTT.